The 7 T cell receptor beta chains below were found in one sample sequenced in a study of blood T cell repertoires in COVID-19 (dated by TCRdb to 2020 to 2022). Libraries were made using the immunoSEQ multiplex PCR assay. Not all clones reach the TCRdb copy of this immuneACCESS table, which keeps in-frame sequences only. Checked studies attribute under half of the gap to unresolved V genes and leave the rest unexplained. This sample is represented by around 150,000 clones; approximately 82% of them were singletons. The ten largest clones represent about 7.7% of the sample. Material for sequencing was peripheral blood. The receptors derive from a woman in her thirties or forties with COVID-19, enrolled during active disease.

The chain carries TRBV29-1 and TRBJ2-5; 7 bases fit TRBD1. The germline gives CDR1 SQVTM, CDR2 ANQGSEA. CDR3 length: 13 residues. V lost 6 bases and J lost 7; bases outside the gene matches: 11. The CDR3 here is CSVDEGARRTQYF. CDR3 DNA: TGCAGCGTCGACGAGGGGGCCCGCCGGACCCAGTACTTC. The full variable domain, completed using reference TRBV29-1 and TRBJ2-5, is SAVISQKPSRDICQRGTSLTIQCQVDSQVTMMFWYRQQPGQSLTLIATANQGSEATYESGFVIDKFPISRPNLTFSTLTVSNMSPEDSSIYLCSVDEGARRTQYFGPGTRLLVL.

The chain carries TRBV6-1 and TRBJ2-5; 7 bases agree with TRBD1. CDR3 size: 17 residues. The V gene's germline CDR1 is MNHNS and CDR2 SASEGT. The ends lost 2 bases at V and 5 bases at J; junction bases unmatched: 14. In nucleotides, the CDR3 is TGTGCCAGCAGTGAAAGTTTAGGGGGCGCGTATTGGGAGACCCAGTACTTC. Protein sequence: CASSESLGGAYWETQYF.

This chain connects TRBV5-4 to TRBJ2-7, with TRBD2 as a possible D gene (5 bases). The CDR3 runs 14 residues. Trimming removed 3 bases at V and 5 bases at J, with 15 bases between. Germline V gives CDR1 SGHNT, CDR2 YYREEE (reference sequence). In DNA form, the CDR3 reads TGTGCCAGCAGCTGGGGAGCAAACCGGGACGAGCAGTACTTC. Translating it yields CASSWGANRDEQYF.

The chain links TRBV4-1 to TRBJ1-5; D uncertain. This CDR3 is built from 16 residues. Germline V gene lookup returns CDR1 MGHRA and CDR2 YSYEKL. V was cut by 0 bases and J by 1 base, with 10 bases left in between. CDR3 DNA: TGCGCCAGCAGCCAAGAGGAGCCCCCGAGCAATCAGCCCCAGCATTTT. It codes for CASSQEEPPSNQPQHF.

The rearrangement links TRBV5-1 to TRBJ2-6; TRBD1 might be the D (5 bases). The CDR3 contains 15 residues. Trimming removed 4 bases at V and 2 bases at J, with 10 bases between. The V gene's germline CDR1 is SGHRS and CDR2 YFSETQ. The CDR3 sequence is CASSIAGTGANVLTF. CDR3 DNA sequence: TGCGCCAGCAGCATCGCAGGGACTGGGGCCAACGTCCTGACTTTC.

The chain links TRBV5-5 to TRBJ2-1, with D possibly being TRBD2 (6 bases). CDR3 length equals 19 residues. Germline CDR1 and CDR2: SGHKS and YYEKEE (reference sequence). Trimming left V 1 base short and J 0 bases short, with 20 bases between. The CDR3 coding sequence is TGTGCCAGCAGCTTGTGGCGGGATGGGGTCGCCCGCTCCTACAATGAGCAGTTCTTC. Encoded protein: CASSLWRDGVARSYNEQFF.

The CDR3: CASRVWQENTGELFF. CDR3 sequence (DNA): TGTGCCAGCAGGGTTTGGCAGGAGAACACCGGGGAGCTGTTTTTT. This rearrangement joins TRBV2 to TRBJ2-2; D is uncertain. The CDR3 is made up of 15 amino acids. Deletions cut 6 bases from V and 1 base from J, with 12 bases between. CDR1 and CDR2 from the germline V gene are SNHLY and FYNNEI.